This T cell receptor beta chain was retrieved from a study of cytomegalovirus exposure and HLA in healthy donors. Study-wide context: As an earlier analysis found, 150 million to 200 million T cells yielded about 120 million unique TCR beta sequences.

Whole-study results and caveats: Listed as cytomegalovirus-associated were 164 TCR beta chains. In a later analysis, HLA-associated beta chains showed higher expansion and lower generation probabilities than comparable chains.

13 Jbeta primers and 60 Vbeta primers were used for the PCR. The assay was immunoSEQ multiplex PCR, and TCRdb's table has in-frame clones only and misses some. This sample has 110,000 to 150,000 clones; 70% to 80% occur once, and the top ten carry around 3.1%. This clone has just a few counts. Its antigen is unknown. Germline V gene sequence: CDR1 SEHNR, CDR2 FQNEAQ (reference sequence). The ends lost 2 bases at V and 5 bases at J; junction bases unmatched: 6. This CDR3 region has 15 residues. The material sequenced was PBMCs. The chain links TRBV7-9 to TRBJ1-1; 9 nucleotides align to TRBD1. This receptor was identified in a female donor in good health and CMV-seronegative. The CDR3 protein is CASSLRGQGRTEAFF. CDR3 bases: TGTGCCAGCAGCTTAAGGGGACAGGGTCGGACTGAAGCTTTCTTT.